This TCR beta chain derives from a study of blood T cell repertoires in COVID-19. On the study more broadly: COVID-19 samples collected from the United States, Italy and Spain covered acute and convalescent phases. The analysed material was cDNA or gDNA that came from T cells, B-cell-depleted T cells, or PBMCs.

How the authors handled the data: For nucleated cells, counts were estimated from reference gene primer amplification. Sequencing used immunoSEQ multiplex PCR; TCRdb keeps in-frame clones, though not all of them. V and J calls and clone size are given by that table; D and trimming were obtained from the DNA. The sample contains roughly 70,000 clones, about four fifths of which appear only once. The CDR3 runs to 13 residues. From germline, CDR1 is PRHDT and CDR2 FYEKMQ (reference sequence). V was pared by 8 bases and J by 5 bases, with 7 bases of the junction left unmatched. This TCR came from a man in his 70s with acute or convalescent COVID-19. This rearrangement joins TRBV13 to TRBJ2-7; 9 bases agree with TRBD1. What was sequenced was peripheral blood. This chain's CDR3 is CASSLGQGNEQYF. As DNA, the CDR3 is TGTGCCAGCTCCCTAGGACAGGGGAACGAGCAGTACTTC.